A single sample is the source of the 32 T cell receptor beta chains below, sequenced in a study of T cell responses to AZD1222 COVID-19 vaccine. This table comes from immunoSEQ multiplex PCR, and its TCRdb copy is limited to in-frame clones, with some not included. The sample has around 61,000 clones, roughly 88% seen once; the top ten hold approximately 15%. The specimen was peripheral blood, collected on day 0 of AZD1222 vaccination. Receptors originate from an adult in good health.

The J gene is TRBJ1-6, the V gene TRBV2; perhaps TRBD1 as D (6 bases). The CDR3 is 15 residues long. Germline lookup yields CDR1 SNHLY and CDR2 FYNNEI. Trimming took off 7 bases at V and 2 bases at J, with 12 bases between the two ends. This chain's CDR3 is CASTGGNTYNSPLHF. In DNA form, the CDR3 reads TGTGCCAGCACGGGGGGCAACACCTATAATTCACCCCTCCACTTT.

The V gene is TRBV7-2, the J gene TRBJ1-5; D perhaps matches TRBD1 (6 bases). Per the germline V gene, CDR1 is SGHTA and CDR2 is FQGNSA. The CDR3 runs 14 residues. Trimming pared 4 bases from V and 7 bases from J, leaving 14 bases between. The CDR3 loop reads CASSWGPGPQPQHF. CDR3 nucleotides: TGTGCCAGCAGCTGGGGGCCAGGCCCCCAGCCCCAGCATTTT.

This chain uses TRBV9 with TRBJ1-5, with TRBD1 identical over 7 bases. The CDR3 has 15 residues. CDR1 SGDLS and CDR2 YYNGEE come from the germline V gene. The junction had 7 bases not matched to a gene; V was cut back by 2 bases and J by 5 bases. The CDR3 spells CASSVGTDWDQPQHF. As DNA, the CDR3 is TGTGCCAGCAGCGTGGGGACAGATTGGGATCAGCCCCAGCATTTT.

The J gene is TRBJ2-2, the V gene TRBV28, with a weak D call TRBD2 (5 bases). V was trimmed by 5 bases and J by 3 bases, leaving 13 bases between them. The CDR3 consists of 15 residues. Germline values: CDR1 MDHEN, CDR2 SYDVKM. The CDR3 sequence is CASSHAALDTGELFF. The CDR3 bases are TGTGCCAGCAGTCACGCCGCACTAGACACCGGGGAGCTGTTTTTT.

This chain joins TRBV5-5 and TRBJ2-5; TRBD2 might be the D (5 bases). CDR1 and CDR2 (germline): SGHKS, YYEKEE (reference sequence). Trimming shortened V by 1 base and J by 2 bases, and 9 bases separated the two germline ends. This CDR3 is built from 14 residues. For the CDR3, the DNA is TGTGCCAGCAGCTTGCTCCGGGGTCAAGAGACCCAGTACTTC. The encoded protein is CASSLLRGQETQYF.

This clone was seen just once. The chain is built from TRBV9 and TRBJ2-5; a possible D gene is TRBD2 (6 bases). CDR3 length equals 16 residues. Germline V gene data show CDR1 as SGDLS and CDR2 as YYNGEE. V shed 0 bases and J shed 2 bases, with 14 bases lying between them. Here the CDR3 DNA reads TGTGCCAGCAGCGTAGTTCGGGGGACCCTTCAAGAGACCCAGTACTTC. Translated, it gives CASSVVRGTLQETQYF.

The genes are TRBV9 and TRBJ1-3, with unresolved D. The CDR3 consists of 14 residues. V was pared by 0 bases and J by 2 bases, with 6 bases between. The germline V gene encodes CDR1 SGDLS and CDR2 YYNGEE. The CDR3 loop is CASSVEEAGNTIYF. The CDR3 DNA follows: TGTGCCAGCAGCGTAGAGGAGGCTGGAAACACCATATATTTT.

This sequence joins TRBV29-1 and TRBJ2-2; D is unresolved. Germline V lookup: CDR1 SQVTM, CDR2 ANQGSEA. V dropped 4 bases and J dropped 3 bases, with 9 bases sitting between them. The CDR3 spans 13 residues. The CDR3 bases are TGCAGCGTTGGGATGACATACACCGGGGAGCTGTTTTTT. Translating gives CSVGMTYTGELFF.

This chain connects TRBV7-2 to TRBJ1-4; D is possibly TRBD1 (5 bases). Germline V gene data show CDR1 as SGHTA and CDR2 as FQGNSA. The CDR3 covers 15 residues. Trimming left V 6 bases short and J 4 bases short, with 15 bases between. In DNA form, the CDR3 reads TGTGCCAGCAGGGTACTAGGGGCCCTTAATGAAAAACTGTTTTTT. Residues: CASRVLGALNEKLFF.

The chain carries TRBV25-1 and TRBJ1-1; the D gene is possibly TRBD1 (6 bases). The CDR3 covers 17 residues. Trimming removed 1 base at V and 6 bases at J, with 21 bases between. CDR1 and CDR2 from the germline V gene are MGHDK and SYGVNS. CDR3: CASSEFRGGGGKAEAFF. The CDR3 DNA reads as TGTGCCAGCAGTGAATTCAGGGGAGGGGGAGGGAAGGCTGAAGCTTTCTTT.

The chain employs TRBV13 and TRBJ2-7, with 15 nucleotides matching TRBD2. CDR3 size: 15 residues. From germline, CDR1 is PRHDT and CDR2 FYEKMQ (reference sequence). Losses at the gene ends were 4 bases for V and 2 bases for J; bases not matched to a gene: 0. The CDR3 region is CASSWTSGGAYEQYF. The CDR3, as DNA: TGTGCCAGCAGCTGGACTAGCGGGGGGGCCTACGAGCAGTACTTC. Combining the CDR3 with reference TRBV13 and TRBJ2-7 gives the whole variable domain AAGVIQSPRHLIKEKRETATLKCYPIPRHDTVYWYQQGPGQDPQFLISFYEKMQSDKGSIPDRFSAQQFSDYHSELNMSSLELGDSALYFCASSWTSGGAYEQYFGPGTRLTVT.

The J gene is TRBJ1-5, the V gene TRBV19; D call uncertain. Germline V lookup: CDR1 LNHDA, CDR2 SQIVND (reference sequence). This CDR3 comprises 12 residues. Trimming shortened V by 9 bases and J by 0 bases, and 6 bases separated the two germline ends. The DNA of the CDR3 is TGTGCCAGCGCTTATAGCAATCAGCCCCAGCATTTT. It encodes CASAYSNQPQHF.

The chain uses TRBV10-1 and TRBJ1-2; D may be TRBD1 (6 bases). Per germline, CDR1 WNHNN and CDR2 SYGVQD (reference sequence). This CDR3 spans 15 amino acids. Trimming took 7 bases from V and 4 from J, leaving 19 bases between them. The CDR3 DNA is TGCGCCAGCAACGTACATGGGGGGCCGGGCTATGGCTACACCTTC. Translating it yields CASNVHGGPGYGYTF.

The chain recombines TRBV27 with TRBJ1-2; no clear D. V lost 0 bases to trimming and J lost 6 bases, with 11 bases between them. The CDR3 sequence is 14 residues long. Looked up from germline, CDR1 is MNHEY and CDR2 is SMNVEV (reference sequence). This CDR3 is CASSLSAPLNGYTF. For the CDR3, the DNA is TGTGCCAGCAGTTTATCGGCACCCTTGAATGGCTACACCTTC.

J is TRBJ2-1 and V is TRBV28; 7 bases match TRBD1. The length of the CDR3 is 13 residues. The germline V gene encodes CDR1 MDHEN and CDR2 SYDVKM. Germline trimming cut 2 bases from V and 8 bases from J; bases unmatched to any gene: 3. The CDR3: CASSLEGADEQFF. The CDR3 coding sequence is TGTGCCAGCAGTTTAGAGGGGGCCGATGAGCAGTTCTTC.

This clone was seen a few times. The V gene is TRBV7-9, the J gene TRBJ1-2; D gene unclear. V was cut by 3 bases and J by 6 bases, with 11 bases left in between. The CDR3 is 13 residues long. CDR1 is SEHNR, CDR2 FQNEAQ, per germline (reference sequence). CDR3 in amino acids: CASSLGLNHGYTF. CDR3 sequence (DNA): TGTGCCAGCAGCTTGGGCCTCAACCATGGCTACACCTTC. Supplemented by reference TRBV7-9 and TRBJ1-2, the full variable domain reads DTGVSQNPRHKITKRGQNVTFRCDPISEHNRLYWYRQTLGQGPEFLTYFQNEAQLEKSRLLSDRFSAERPKGSFSTLEIQRTEQGDSAMYLCASSLGLNHGYTFGSGTRLTVV.

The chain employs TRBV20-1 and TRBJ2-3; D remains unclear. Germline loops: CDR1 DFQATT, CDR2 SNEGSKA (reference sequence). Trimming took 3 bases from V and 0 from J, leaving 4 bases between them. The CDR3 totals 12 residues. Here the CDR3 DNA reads TGCAGTGCTAGTCTGAGCACAGATACGCAGTATTTT. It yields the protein CSASLSTDTQYF.

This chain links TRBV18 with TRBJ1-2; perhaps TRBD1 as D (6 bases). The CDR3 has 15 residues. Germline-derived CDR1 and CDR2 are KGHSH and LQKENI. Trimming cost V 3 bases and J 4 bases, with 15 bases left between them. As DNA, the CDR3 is TGTGCCAGCTCACCGGACAGATCGGGGGCCTATGGCTACACCTTC. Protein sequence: CASSPDRSGAYGYTF. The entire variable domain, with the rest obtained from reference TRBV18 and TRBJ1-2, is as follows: NAGVMQNPRHLVRRRGQEARLRCSPMKGHSHVYWYRQLPEEGLKFMVYLQKENIIDESGMPKERFSAEFPKEGPSILRIQQVVRGDSAAYFCASSPDRSGAYGYTFGSGTRLTVV.

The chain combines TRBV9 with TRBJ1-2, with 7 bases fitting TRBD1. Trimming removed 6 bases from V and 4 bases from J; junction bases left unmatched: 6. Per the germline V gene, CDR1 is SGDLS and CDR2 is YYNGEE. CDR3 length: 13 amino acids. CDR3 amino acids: CASTPGQSYGYTF. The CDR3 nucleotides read TGTGCCAGCACCCCGGGACAGTCCTATGGCTACACCTTC.

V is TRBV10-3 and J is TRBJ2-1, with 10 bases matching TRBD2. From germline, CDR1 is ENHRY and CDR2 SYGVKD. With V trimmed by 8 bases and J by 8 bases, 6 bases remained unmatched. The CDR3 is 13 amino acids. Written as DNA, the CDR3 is TGTGCCATCTCGAGCGGGGGGGCCTATGAGCAGTTCTTC. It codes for CAISSGGAYEQFF.

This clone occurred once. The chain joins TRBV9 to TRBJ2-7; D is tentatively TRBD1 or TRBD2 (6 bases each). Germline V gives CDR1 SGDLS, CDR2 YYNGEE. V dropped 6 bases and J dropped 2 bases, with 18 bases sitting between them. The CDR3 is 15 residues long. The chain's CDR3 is CASTKGGDTTYEQYF. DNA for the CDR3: TGTGCCAGCACCAAGGGGGGAGACACAACCTACGAGCAGTACTTC. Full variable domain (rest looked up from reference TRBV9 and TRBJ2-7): DSGVTQTPKHLITATGQRVTLRCSPRSGDLSVYWYQQSLDQGLQFLIQYYNGEERAKGNILERFSAQQFPDLHSELNLSSLELGDSALYFCASTKGGDTTYEQYFGPGTRLTVT.

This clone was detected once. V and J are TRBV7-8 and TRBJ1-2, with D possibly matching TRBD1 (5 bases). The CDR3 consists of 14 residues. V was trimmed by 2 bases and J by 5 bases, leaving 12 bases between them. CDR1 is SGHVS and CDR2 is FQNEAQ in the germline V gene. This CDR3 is CASSLSDSLYGYTF. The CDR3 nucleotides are TGTGCCAGCAGCTTATCTGACAGTCTTTATGGCTACACCTTC.

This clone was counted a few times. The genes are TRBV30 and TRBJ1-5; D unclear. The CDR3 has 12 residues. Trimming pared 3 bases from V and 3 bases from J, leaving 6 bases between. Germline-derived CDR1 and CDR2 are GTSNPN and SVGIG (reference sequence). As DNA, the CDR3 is TGTGCCTGGAGGAATAACAATCAGCCCCAGCATTTT. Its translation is CAWRNNNQPQHF.

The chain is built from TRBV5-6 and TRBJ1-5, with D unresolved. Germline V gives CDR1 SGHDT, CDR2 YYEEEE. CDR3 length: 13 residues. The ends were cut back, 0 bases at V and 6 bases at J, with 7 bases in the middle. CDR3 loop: CASSLGVSQPQHF. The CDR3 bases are TGTGCCAGCAGCTTGGGTGTATCTCAGCCCCAGCATTTT.

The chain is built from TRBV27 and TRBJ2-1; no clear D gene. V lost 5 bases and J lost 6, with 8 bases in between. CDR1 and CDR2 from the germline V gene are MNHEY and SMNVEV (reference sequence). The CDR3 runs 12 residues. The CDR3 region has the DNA TGTGCCAGCAGTCGGATGGGCAATGAGCAGTTCTTC. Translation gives CASSRMGNEQFF.

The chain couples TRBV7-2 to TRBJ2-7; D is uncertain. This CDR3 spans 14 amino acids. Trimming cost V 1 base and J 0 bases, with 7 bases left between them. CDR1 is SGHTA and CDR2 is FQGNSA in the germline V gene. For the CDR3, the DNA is TGTGCCAGCAGCTTAGTAGAGAGCTCCTACGAGCAGTACTTC. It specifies CASSLVESSYEQYF.

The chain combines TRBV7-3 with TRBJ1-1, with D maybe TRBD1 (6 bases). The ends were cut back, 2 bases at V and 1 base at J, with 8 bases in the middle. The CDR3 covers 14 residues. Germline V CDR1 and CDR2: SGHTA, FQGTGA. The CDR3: CASSLQGRNTEAFF. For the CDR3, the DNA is TGTGCCAGCAGCTTACAGGGGAGGAACACTGAAGCTTTCTTT.

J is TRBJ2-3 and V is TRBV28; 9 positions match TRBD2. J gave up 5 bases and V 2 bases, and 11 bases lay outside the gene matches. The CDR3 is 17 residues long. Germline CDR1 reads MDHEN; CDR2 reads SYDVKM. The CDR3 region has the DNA TGTGCCAGCAGTTTAGCGGGGGGGTCGGTGTATCGAGATACGCAGTATTTT. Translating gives CASSLAGGSVYRDTQYF.

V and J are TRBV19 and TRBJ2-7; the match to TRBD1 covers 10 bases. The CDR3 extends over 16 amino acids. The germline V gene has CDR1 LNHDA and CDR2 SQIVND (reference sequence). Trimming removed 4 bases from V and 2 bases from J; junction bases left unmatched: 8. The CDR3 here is CASSNRDRGRPYEQYF. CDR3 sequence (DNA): TGTGCCAGTAGTAACCGGGACAGGGGAAGACCCTACGAGCAGTACTTC.

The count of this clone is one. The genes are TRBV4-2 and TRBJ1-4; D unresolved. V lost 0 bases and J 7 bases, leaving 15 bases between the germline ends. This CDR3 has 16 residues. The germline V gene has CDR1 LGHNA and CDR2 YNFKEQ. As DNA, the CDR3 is TGTGCCAGCAGCCAAGATAACCCGCGACAAGGTGAAAAACTGTTTTTT. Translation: CASSQDNPRQGEKLFF.

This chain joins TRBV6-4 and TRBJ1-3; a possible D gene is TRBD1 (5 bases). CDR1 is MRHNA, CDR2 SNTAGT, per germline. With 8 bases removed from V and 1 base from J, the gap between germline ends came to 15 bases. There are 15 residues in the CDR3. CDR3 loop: CASRDRKESGNTIYF. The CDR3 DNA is TGTGCCAGCCGCGACAGAAAGGAGTCTGGAAACACCATATATTTT.

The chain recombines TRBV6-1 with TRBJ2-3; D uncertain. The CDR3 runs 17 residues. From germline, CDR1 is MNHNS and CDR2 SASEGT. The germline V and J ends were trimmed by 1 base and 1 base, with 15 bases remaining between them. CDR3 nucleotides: TGTGCCAGCAGTGAAGTAGTCGCAGGAAAGGGCACAGATACGCAGTATTTT. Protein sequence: CASSEVVAGKGTDTQYF.